This T cell receptor (beta chain) appears in the sequencing data of a study of CD8 T cells in ankylosing spondylitis. Findings and caveats of the study: The authors found the disease-linked clones to be CD8+ and relatively rare in peripheral blood. Roughly 8 highly homologous variants formed a TCR beta motif that appeared characteristic of ankylosing spondylitis blood.

This clonotype was recorded at least ten times. What it binds is not known. Germline CDR1 is SGHVS and CDR2 is FNYEAQ. Trimming left V 7 bases short and J 4 bases short, with 20 bases between. The CDR3 covers 17 residues. Quantitative barcoded 5'-RACE was used to prepare TCR beta libraries. Each CDR3 protein gets one entry after TCRdb re-called the 5' RACE reads with MiXCR. The repertoire holds roughly 490,000 distinct CDR3 sequences, with roughly 5.3% as singletons. The sequenced material came from blood, either unsorted or a sorted T cell fraction (not recorded which). The genes are TRBV7-6 and TRBJ1-6; possibly TRBD1 for D (5 bases). The clonotype comes from a male donor with ankylosing spondylitis. This CDR3 reads CASTREGNDRYNSPLHF. In DNA, the CDR3 is TGTGCCAGCACCCGCGAGGGGAACGACAGATATAATTCACCCCTCCACTTT.